One and the same sample provided the 25 T cell receptor beta chains below, sequenced in a study of cytomegalovirus exposure and HLA in healthy donors. With 60 Vbeta and 13 Jbeta primers, the PCR was carried out. Sequenced by immunoSEQ multiplex PCR; TCRdb stores in-frame clones only, minus some. Of roughly 130,000 clones detected, just under 75% appear once; the ten largest clones hold 6% to 8.5%. The sequenced sample consisted of PBMCs. These receptors originate from a man aged 35-49 years in good health and CMV-seropositive.

The rearrangement links TRBV5-4 to TRBJ2-5; 7 nucleotides match TRBD2. Germline V CDR1 and CDR2: SGHNT, YYREEE (reference sequence). V lost 4 bases and J lost 2; bases outside the gene matches: 8. CDR3 length equals 15 residues. In DNA, the CDR3 is TGTGCCAGCAGCCGCGGGGCTAGCGGACAAGAGACCCAGTACTTC. Amino acids: CASSRGASGQETQYF. The whole variable domain, remainder taken from reference TRBV5-4 and TRBJ2-5, is ETGVTQSPTHLIKTRGQQVTLRCSSQSGHNTVSWYQQALGQGPQFIFQYYREEENGRGNFPPRFSGLQFPNYSSELNVNALELDDSALYLCASSRGASGQETQYFGPGTRLLVL.

V and J are TRBV7-9 and TRBJ2-1; 7 positions match TRBD2. This CDR3 spans 15 amino acids. Germline V CDR1 and CDR2: SEHNR, FQNEAQ (reference sequence). The ends lost 1 base at V and 2 bases at J; junction bases unmatched: 2. The CDR3 sequence is CASSLEGGAYNEQFF. CDR3 DNA: TGTGCCAGCAGCTTAGAGGGAGGGGCCTACAATGAGCAGTTCTTC.

This clone has just a few counts. The V and J genes are TRBV6-5 and TRBJ2-1; D ambiguous. Trimming cost V 5 bases and J 1 base, with 9 bases left between them. Looked up from germline, CDR1 is MNHEY and CDR2 is SVGAGI. The CDR3 is made up of 14 amino acids. The CDR3 spells CASSEVGSYNEQFF. The CDR3 DNA reads TGTGCCAGCAGTGAAGTCGGGTCCTACAATGAGCAGTTCTTC.

The V and J genes are TRBV5-1 and TRBJ1-3, with TRBD1 matching 8 bases. V was clipped by 0 bases and J by 7 bases; unmatched bases: 3. Germline V gives CDR1 SGHRS, CDR2 YFSETQ. The CDR3 sequence is 14 residues long. The CDR3 DNA reads as TGCGCCAGCAGCTTGGGGACAGGGCAGAACACCATATATTTT. Its protein product is CASSLGTGQNTIYF.

The chain recombines TRBV28 with TRBJ2-3; the D is unclear. CDR1 MDHEN and CDR2 SYDVKM come from the germline V gene. The CDR3 has 21 amino acids. The ends were cut back, 2 bases at V and 1 base at J, with 28 bases in the middle. For the CDR3, the DNA is TGTGCCAGCAGTTTAGTTGTGAGACTCTCCCCTGTATCTCCGGGCACAGATACGCAGTATTTT. This codes for CASSLVVRLSPVSPGTDTQYF.

The chain recombines TRBV9 with TRBJ2-2; 9 bases align to TRBD2. CDR1 and CDR2 from the germline V gene are SGDLS and YYNGEE. J gave up 4 bases and V 4 bases, and 8 bases lay outside the gene matches. The CDR3 extends over 16 amino acids. CDR3 nucleotide sequence: TGTGCCAGCAGCCCCTGGGGGACTAGCTCCACCGGGGAGCTGTTTTTT. Translating it yields CASSPWGTSSTGELFF.

The genes are TRBV30 and TRBJ2-7; TRBD1 is a possible D gene (5 bases). This CDR3 spans 11 amino acids. The germline gives CDR1 GTSNPN, CDR2 SVGIG (reference sequence). The germline V and J ends were trimmed by 4 bases and 6 bases, with 10 bases remaining between them. As DNA, the CDR3 is TGTGCCTGGAAAGGGGTGGTCGAGCAGTACTTC. Translating gives CAWKGVVEQYF.

This clone appeared a few times. The V call is TRBV28, the J call TRBJ2-2; 9 bases are shared with TRBD1. CDR1 MDHEN and CDR2 SYDVKM come from the germline V gene. J was trimmed by 3 bases and V by 3 bases; bases with no gene match: 8. CDR3 length equals 17 residues. The CDR3 loop reads CASSFRRRQGDTGELFF. The CDR3 DNA reads as TGTGCCAGCAGTTTTCGGCGTAGACAGGGGGACACCGGGGAGCTGTTTTTT.

The chain uses TRBV6-1 and TRBJ1-5; a weak D match, TRBD1 (5 bases). Trimming shortened V by 2 bases and J by 4 bases, and 27 bases separated the two germline ends. CDR1 and CDR2 from the germline V gene are MNHNS and SASEGT. The CDR3 is made up of 20 amino acids. CDR3 nucleotide sequence: TGTGCCAGCAGTGAAAGTGTCCCAGTTCGGGACTTGATTTTTAATCAGCCCCAGCATTTT. The encoded protein is CASSESVPVRDLIFNQPQHF.

V and J are TRBV6-1 and TRBJ2-5, with 7 bases aligning to TRBD2. V shed 3 bases, J shed 1 base, and the junction held 8 bases outside the gene matches. This CDR3 region has 16 residues. Germline loops: CDR1 MNHNS, CDR2 SASEGT. The CDR3 is CASSDGLPGGQETQYF. Here the CDR3 DNA reads TGTGCCAGCAGTGATGGGCTACCGGGGGGCCAAGAGACCCAGTACTTC.

The chain recombines TRBV9 with TRBJ1-1; TRBD1 might be the D (5 bases). The germline CDR1 and CDR2 sequences are SGDLS and YYNGEE. Trimming cost V 4 bases and J 5 bases, with 12 bases left between them. The CDR3 runs 13 residues. CDR3 nucleotides: TGTGCCAGCAGCCCAGGGTACATAACTGAAGCTTTCTTT. Its protein product is CASSPGYITEAFF. The variable domain in full, with the rest retrieved from reference TRBV9 and TRBJ1-1, is DSGVTQTPKHLITATGQRVTLRCSPRSGDLSVYWYQQSLDQGLQFLIQYYNGEERAKGNILERFSAQQFPDLHSELNLSSLELGDSALYFCASSPGYITEAFFGQGTRLTVV.

The genes are TRBV9 and TRBJ2-5, with 7 bases lining up with TRBD1. The CDR3 length is 14 residues. V shed 0 bases and J 5 bases; nucleotides not matched to a gene: 4. Germline CDR1 and CDR2: SGDLS and YYNGEE. This CDR3 reads CASSVVGGRETQYF. For the CDR3, the DNA is TGTGCCAGCAGCGTAGTAGGGGGCCGGGAGACCCAGTACTTC.

The chain is built from TRBV18 and TRBJ2-5, with 9 nucleotides matching TRBD1. Per the germline V gene, CDR1 is KGHSH and CDR2 is LQKENI. This CDR3 region has 16 residues. Germline trimming cut 0 bases from V and 2 bases from J; bases unmatched to any gene: 4. Here the CDR3 reads CASSPPRTGEQETQYF. The DNA for the CDR3 is TGTGCCAGCTCACCACCGCGGACAGGGGAACAAGAGACCCAGTACTTC.

The V gene is TRBV11-3, the J gene TRBJ2-1; possibly TRBD1 for D (8 bases). The germline CDR1 and CDR2 sequences are SGHNT and YENEEA. The CDR3 is made up of 14 amino acids. Trimming removed 2 bases from V and 8 bases from J, with 13 bases in between. The CDR3 DNA sequence: TGTGCCAGCAGCTTAAATACAGGGGGGGATGAGCAGTTCTTC. Its protein product is CASSLNTGGDEQFF.

V usage is TRBV7-2 and J usage is TRBJ2-4; D gene ambiguous. The ends were cut back, 2 bases at V and 1 base at J, with 9 bases in the middle. The CDR3 is 15 residues long. In germline, CDR1 is SGHTA, CDR2 FQGNSA. The CDR3 reads CASSLWSTAKNIQYF. The CDR3 region has the DNA TGTGCCAGCAGCTTATGGAGTACGGCCAAAAACATTCAGTACTTC.

This chain links TRBV10-2 with TRBJ2-7; 7 positions agree with TRBD2. CDR1 and CDR2 from the germline V gene are WSHSY and SAAADI. V lost 10 bases, J lost 7 bases, and 16 bases stayed unmatched. The CDR3 is 14 amino acids. The CDR3 spells CATQPGGSSQEQYF. DNA of the CDR3: TGCGCCACACAACCGGGGGGATCTTCGCAAGAGCAGTACTTC.

The chain combines TRBV28 with TRBJ2-3, with 8 nucleotides matching TRBD1. CDR3 length: 13 residues. Germline V gene data show CDR1 as MDHEN and CDR2 as SYDVKM. V dropped 3 bases and J dropped 10; count of bases not matched to a gene: 6. CDR3 residues: CASSLTGVIPQYF. The CDR3 DNA reads TGTGCCAGCAGTTTGACAGGGGTGATTCCGCAGTATTTT.

The chain carries TRBV9 and TRBJ2-5, with 14 bases matching TRBD2. V shed 0 bases, J shed 0 bases, and the junction held 4 bases outside the gene matches. The CDR3 loop spans 18 amino acids. Germline loops: CDR1 SGDLS, CDR2 YYNGEE. The CDR3 sequence is CASSVVGTSGSNQETQYF. CDR3 bases: TGTGCCAGCAGCGTAGTTGGGACTAGCGGGAGCAACCAAGAGACCCAGTACTTC.

This rearrangement joins TRBV7-8 to TRBJ2-5; 15 bases align to TRBD2. CDR3 length equals 17 residues. J was trimmed by 5 bases and V by 1 base; bases with no gene match: 5. Germline values: CDR1 SGHVS, CDR2 FQNEAQ. The CDR3 loop is CASSLGTSGRAAETQYF. The CDR3, as DNA: TGTGCCAGCAGCTTAGGGACTAGCGGGAGGGCCGCGGAGACCCAGTACTTC.

The chain couples TRBV15 to TRBJ2-5; a possible D gene is TRBD2 (5 bases). This CDR3 is 15 amino acids long. Trimming cost V 1 base and J 5 bases, with 14 bases left between them. CDR1 is LNHNV, CDR2 YYDKDF, per germline (reference sequence). In nucleotides, the CDR3 is TGTGCCACCAGCAGAGTGCCCGGGATAGGGGAGACCCAGTACTTC. It translates to CATSRVPGIGETQYF. The whole variable domain, remainder taken from reference TRBV15 and TRBJ2-5, is DAMVIQNPRYQVTQFGKPVTLSCSQTLNHNVMYWYQQKSSQAPKLLFHYYDKDFNNEADTPDNFQSRRPNTSFCFLDIRSPGLGDTAMYLCATSRVPGIGETQYFGPGTRLLVL.

This chain connects TRBV7-2 to TRBJ1-1; unclear D gene. This CDR3 has 14 residues. V dropped 5 bases and J dropped 1 base, with 11 bases sitting between them. CDR1 is SGHTA and CDR2 is FQGNSA in the germline V gene. The CDR3 DNA reads as TGTGCCAGCAGCCCACAGCCCTGGAACACTGAAGCTTTCTTT. Amino acid sequence: CASSPQPWNTEAFF.

The chain employs TRBV2 and TRBJ2-2; tentatively, D is TRBD1 (6 bases). V lost 5 bases and J lost 0, with 7 bases in between. CDR1 SNHLY and CDR2 FYNNEI come from the germline V gene. This CDR3 contains 14 residues. The CDR3 DNA sequence: TGTGCCAGCAGTAGGGGGACGAACACCGGGGAGCTGTTTTTT. Protein sequence: CASSRGTNTGELFF.

The chain uses TRBV9 and TRBJ1-1, with D perhaps TRBD1 (6 bases). The CDR3 is 16 amino acids. From germline, CDR1 is SGDLS and CDR2 YYNGEE. The V and J ends lost 3 bases and 1 base respectively, with 16 bases between them. In DNA, the CDR3 is TGTGCCAGCAGCGAACCAATCCTGACAGGGAACACTGAAGCTTTCTTT. Residues: CASSEPILTGNTEAFF. Full variable domain (rest looked up from reference TRBV9 and TRBJ1-1): DSGVTQTPKHLITATGQRVTLRCSPRSGDLSVYWYQQSLDQGLQFLIQYYNGEERAKGNILERFSAQQFPDLHSELNLSSLELGDSALYFCASSEPILTGNTEAFFGQGTRLTVV.

The rearrangement links TRBV20-1 to TRBJ2-5; D gene unclear. Looked up from germline, CDR1 is DFQATT and CDR2 is SNEGSKA (reference sequence). The ends were cut back, 3 bases at V and 5 bases at J, with 7 bases in the middle. CDR3 length: 11 residues. Written as DNA, the CDR3 is TGCAGTGCTAGTGTCCCGGAGACCCAGTACTTC. Protein sequence: CSASVPETQYF.

This chain connects TRBV14 to TRBJ2-7; the D gene is possibly TRBD1 (6 bases). The CDR3 totals 12 residues. Between the trimmed V and J ends, which lost 5 bases and 3 bases, there was a span of 8 bases. From germline, CDR1 is SGHDN and CDR2 FVKESK. For the CDR3, the DNA is TGTGCCAGCAGCGGACAGCTCTACGAGCAGTACTTC. Protein: CASSGQLYEQYF.